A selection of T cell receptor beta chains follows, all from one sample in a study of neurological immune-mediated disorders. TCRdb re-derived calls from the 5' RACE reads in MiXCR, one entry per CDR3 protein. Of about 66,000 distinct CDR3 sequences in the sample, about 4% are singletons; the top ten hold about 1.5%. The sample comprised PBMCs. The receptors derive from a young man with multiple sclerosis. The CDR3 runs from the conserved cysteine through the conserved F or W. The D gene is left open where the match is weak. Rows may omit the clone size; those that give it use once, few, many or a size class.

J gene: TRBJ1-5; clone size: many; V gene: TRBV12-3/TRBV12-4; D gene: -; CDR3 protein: CASSPGVYSNQPQHF; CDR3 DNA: TGTGCCAGCAGTCCAGGAGTCTATAGCAATCAGCCCCAGCATTTT
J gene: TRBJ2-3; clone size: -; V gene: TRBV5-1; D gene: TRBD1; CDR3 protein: CASSKGQAWTDTQYF; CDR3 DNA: TGCGCCAGCAGCAAAGGACAGGCGTGGACAGATACGCAGTATTTT
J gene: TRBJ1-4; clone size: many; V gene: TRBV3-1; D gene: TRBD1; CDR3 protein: CASSQGWTGENEKLFF; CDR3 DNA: TGTGCCAGCAGCCAAGGCTGGACAGGGGAAAATGAAAAACTGTTTTTT
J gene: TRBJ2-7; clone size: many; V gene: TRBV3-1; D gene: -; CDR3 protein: CASSPRGDYEQYF; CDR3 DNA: TGTGCCAGCAGCCCGAGGGGGGACTACGAGCAGTACTTC
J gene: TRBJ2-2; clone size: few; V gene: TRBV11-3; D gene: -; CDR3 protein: CASSARREGGNTGELFF; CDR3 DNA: TGTGCCAGCAGCGCACGCCGGGAAGGGGGGAACACCGGGGAGCTGTTTTTT
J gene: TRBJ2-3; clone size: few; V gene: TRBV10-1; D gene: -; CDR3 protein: CASSADRIDTQYF; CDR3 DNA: TGCGCCAGCAGTGCCGACAGGATAGATACGCAGTATTTT
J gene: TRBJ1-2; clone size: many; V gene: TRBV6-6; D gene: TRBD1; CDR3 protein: CASRTGDSGYTF; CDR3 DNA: TGTGCCAGCAGGACAGGGGATAGTGGCTACACCTTC
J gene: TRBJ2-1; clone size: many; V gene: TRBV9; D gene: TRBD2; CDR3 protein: CASSVERSGGSSNEQFF; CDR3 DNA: TGTGCCAGCAGCGTAGAGCGAAGCGGGGGGAGTTCGAATGAGCAGTTCTTC
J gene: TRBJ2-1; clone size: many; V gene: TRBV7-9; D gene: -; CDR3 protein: CASNRAGNEQFF; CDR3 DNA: TGTGCCAGTAACAGGGCTGGGAATGAGCAGTTCTTC
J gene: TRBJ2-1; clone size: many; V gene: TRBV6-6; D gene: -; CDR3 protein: CASSYSPGGDEQFF; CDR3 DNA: TGTGCCAGCAGTTACTCCCCGGGCGGGGATGAGCAGTTCTTC
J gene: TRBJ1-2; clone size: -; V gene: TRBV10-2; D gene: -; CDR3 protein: CASSVFSSDGYTF; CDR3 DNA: TGCGCCAGCAGTGTCTTCAGCAGTGATGGCTACACCTTC
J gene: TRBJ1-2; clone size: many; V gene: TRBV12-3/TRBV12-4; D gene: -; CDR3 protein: CASSLEARAYGYTF; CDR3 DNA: TGTGCCAGCAGTTTAGAGGCCAGAGCCTATGGCTACACCTTC
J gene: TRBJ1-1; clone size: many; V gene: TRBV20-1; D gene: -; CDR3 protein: CSATGTGTEAFF; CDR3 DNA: TGCAGTGCCACAGGGACGGGCACTGAAGCTTTCTTT
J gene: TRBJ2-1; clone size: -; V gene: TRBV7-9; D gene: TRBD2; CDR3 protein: CASSQPGTSMYEQFF; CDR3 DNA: TGTGCCAGCAGCCAACCAGGGACTAGCATGTATGAGCAGTTCTTC
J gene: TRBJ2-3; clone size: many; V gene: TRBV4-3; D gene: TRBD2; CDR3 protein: CASSQAPRLAGGRSTDTQYF; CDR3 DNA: TGCGCCAGCAGCCAAGCGCCGCGACTAGCGGGGGGTAGAAGCACAGATACGCAGTATTTT
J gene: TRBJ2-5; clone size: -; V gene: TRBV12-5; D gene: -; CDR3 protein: CASGTTRTQETQYF; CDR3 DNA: TGTGCTAGTGGCACAACACGTACGCAAGAGACCCAGTACTTC
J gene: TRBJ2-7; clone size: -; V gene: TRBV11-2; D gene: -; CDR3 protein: CASSLDLYEQYF; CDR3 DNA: TGTGCCAGCAGCTTAGATCTCTACGAGCAGTACTTC
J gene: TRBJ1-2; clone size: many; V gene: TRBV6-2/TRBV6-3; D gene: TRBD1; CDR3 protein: CAIGQGYNYGYTF; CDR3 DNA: TGTGCCATAGGACAGGGATATAACTATGGCTACACCTTC
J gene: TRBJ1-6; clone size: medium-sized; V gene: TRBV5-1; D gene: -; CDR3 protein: CASSFRGGYNSPLNF; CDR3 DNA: TGCGCCAGCAGCTTTCGGGGGGGCTATAATTCACCCCTCAACTTT
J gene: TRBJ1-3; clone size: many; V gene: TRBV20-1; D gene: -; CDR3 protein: CSARDGGGNLSGNTIYF; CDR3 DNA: TGCAGTGCTAGAGATGGGGGGGGGAACCTCTCTGGAAACACCATATATTTT
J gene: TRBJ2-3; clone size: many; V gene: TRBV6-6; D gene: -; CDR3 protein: CASGPGSDTQYF; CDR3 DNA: TGTGCCAGCGGCCCGGGGTCGGATACGCAGTATTTT
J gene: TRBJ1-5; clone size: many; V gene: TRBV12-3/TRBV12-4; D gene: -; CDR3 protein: CASRQGPNQPQHF; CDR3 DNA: TGTGCCAGCAGACAGGGACCAAATCAGCCCCAGCATTTT